A single TCR beta chain is shown here with its context. Method: immunoSEQ multiplex PCR; TCRdb's copy keeps in-frame clones and lacks some. The sample records 25,000 to 30,000 clones, 85% to 90% being singletons. Specified time point: cycle 4 day 1 (C4D1), after less than 7 weeks of nivolumab. After autologous stem cell transplantation all patients relapsed, and prior brentuximab vedotin exposure differed between cohorts. Thawed PBMCs underwent magnetic negative selection to yield purified CD4+ T cells. The record originates from a study of PD-1 blockade in classical Hodgkin lymphoma. The sequences come from CD4+ T cells from blood, collected before the fourth cycle of nivolumab. The clonotype comes from a human donor with classical Hodgkin lymphoma.

The CDR3 reads CASSPRADNSPLHF. The CDR3 DNA is TGTGCCAGCAGCCCGCGGGCGGATAATTCACCCCTCCACTTT. The chain couples TRBV7-8 to TRBJ1-6; D is ambiguous. From germline, CDR1 is SGHVS and CDR2 FQNEAQ. V dropped 5 bases and J dropped 5 bases, with 10 bases sitting between them. The CDR3 contains 14 residues.